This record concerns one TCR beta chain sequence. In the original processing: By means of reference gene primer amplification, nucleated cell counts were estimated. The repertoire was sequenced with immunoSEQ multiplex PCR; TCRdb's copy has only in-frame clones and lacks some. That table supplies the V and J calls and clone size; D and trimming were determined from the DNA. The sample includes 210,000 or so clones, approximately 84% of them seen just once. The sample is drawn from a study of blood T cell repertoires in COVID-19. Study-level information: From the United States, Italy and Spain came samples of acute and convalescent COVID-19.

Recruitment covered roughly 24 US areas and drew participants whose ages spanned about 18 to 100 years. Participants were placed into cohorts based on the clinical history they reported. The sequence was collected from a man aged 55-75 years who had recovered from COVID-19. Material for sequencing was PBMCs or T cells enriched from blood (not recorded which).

CDR3 residues: CAISDTGTGEKLFF. The CDR3 region has the DNA TGTGCCATCAGTGACACCGGGACAGGGGAAAAACTGTTTTTT. J is TRBJ1-4 and V is TRBV10-3; the match to TRBD1 covers 9 bases. Germline V gene data show CDR1 as ENHRY and CDR2 as SYGVKD. With 3 bases clipped from V and 8 bases from J, the junction kept 4 bases outside the gene matches. The CDR3 consists of 14 residues.